This T cell receptor beta chain was identified in a study of control samples from healthy donors and cancer patients. Sequencing was performed with immunoSEQ multiplex PCR; in TCRdb, only in-frame clones are kept and a portion is missing. Of about 150,000 clones detected, just over 85% appear once; the ten largest clones hold roughly 1.7%. The CDR3 has 14 residues. In germline, CDR1 is SEHNR, CDR2 FQNEAQ (reference sequence). V trimming: 3 bases; J trimming: 8 bases; junction bases outside the gene matches: 7. Sample: blood. The chain couples TRBV7-9 to TRBJ2-7, with 10 bases identical to TRBD1. The clonotype originates from a man younger than 35 in good health. CDR3 protein: CASSFQTGGAKQYF. The DNA of the CDR3 is TGTGCCAGCAGCTTTCAGACAGGGGGCGCGAAGCAGTACTTC.